These 26 T cell receptor beta chains originate from one sample sequenced in a study of blood T cell repertoires in COVID-19 (dated by TCRdb to about 2020). Library preparation used the immunoSEQ multiplex PCR assay. In its TCRdb copy, this immuneACCESS table keeps in-frame sequences only and misses some clones. Where compared with another copy, unresolved V genes explain less than half of these, and the others have no known cause. In this sample the table shows 85,000 to 130,000 clones, approximately 89% of which occur a single time. The ten biggest clones cover about 1% of the sample. The sample was peripheral blood. The source of these receptors is a man aged 55 to 70 with acute or convalescent COVID-19.

The chain combines TRBV30 with TRBJ1-5, with a tentative D call TRBD1 (5 bases). The CDR3 loop spans 13 amino acids. The germline gives CDR1 GTSNPN, CDR2 SVGIG (reference sequence). V dropped 3 bases and J dropped 3 bases, with 9 bases sitting between them. Here the CDR3 reads CAWRDTDNQPQHF. CDR3 sequence (DNA): TGTGCCTGGAGGGACACCGACAATCAGCCCCAGCATTTT.

The table lists this clone with a few counts. The rearrangement links TRBV14 to TRBJ2-1; possibly TRBD1 for D (6 bases). Trimming stripped 0 bases from V and 13 bases from J, with 13 bases between. Germline lookup yields CDR1 SGHDN and CDR2 FVKESK. This CDR3 spans 13 amino acids. CDR3 loop: CASSQEGDRSQFF. CDR3 sequence (DNA): TGTGCCAGCAGCCAAGAGGGTGACAGGTCTCAGTTCTTC.

The gene calls are TRBV6-1 and TRBJ1-2; D ambiguous. The CDR3 is 16 residues long. V was shortened by 2 bases and J by 3 bases, with 16 bases between the two germline ends. The V gene's germline CDR1 is MNHNS and CDR2 SASEGT. The chain's CDR3 is CASSEFEGRRYYGYTF. CDR3 sequence (DNA): TGTGCCAGCAGTGAATTTGAGGGTCGGAGGTACTATGGCTACACCTTC.

The V gene is TRBV28, the J gene TRBJ2-7; no firm D call. Per the germline V gene, CDR1 is MDHEN and CDR2 is SYDVKM. Trimming left V 0 bases short and J 1 base short, with 10 bases between. This CDR3 is 15 amino acids long. The CDR3 nucleotides are TGTGCCAGCAGTTTATGGGCTAGTCGGTCCTACGAGCAGTACTTC. Protein sequence: CASSLWASRSYEQYF.

The J gene is TRBJ1-4, the V gene TRBV27, with TRBD1 identical over 7 bases. V gave up 5 bases and J gave up 8 bases; unmatched junction bases: 8. The CDR3 runs 14 residues. The V gene's germline CDR1 is MNHEY and CDR2 SMNVEV (reference sequence). DNA of the CDR3: TGTGCCAGCAGTATTGGACAGGACCAGGAAAAACTGTTTTTT. Its translation: CASSIGQDQEKLFF. Filled out from reference TRBV27 and TRBJ1-4, the complete variable domain reads EAQVTQNPRYLITVTGKKLTVTCSQNMNHEYMSWYRQDPGLGLRQIYYSMNVEVTDKGDVPEGYKVSRKEKRNFPLILESPSPNQTSLYFCASSIGQDQEKLFFGSGTQLSVL.

The V call is TRBV19, the J call TRBJ1-3; TRBD1 agrees at 7 bases. Trimming at V came to 6 bases and at J to 3 bases, leaving 8 bases not matched to a gene. The CDR3 is 15 amino acids. CDR1 is LNHDA, CDR2 SQIVND, per germline (reference sequence). Here the CDR3 reads CASRRSTGDGNTIYF. In nucleotides, the CDR3 is TGTGCCAGTAGACGATCCACAGGGGATGGAAACACCATATATTTT.

The genes are TRBV19 and TRBJ2-2; 8 bases fit TRBD2. V shed 4 bases, J shed 4 bases, and the junction held 8 bases outside the gene matches. Germline values: CDR1 LNHDA, CDR2 SQIVND (reference sequence). The CDR3 runs to 16 residues. CDR3 in DNA: TGTGCCAGTAGTAGTAAAGGGACTAGGGGCACCGGGGAGCTGTTTTTT. Its translation is CASSSKGTRGTGELFF.

This clone was seen only once. The chain couples TRBV2 to TRBJ2-1, with D possibly matching TRBD1 (5 bases). V shed 1 base and J shed 4 bases, with 8 bases lying between them. Germline V lookup: CDR1 SNHLY, CDR2 FYNNEI. This CDR3 is built from 14 residues. In nucleotides, the CDR3 is TGTGCCAGCAGTGAAGTGACAGTTTACAATGAGCAGTTCTTC. Residues: CASSEVTVYNEQFF.

The count of this clone is one. This rearrangement joins TRBV4-1 to TRBJ2-1; TRBD2 agrees at 8 bases. J gave up 9 bases and V 8 bases, and 9 bases lay outside the gene matches. Germline CDR1 reads MGHRA; CDR2 reads YSYEKL. The CDR3 sequence is 13 residues long. CDR3: CASDTTSVTEQFF. DNA of the CDR3: TGCGCCAGCGACACGACTAGCGTAACTGAGCAGTTCTTC.

V and J are TRBV4-1 and TRBJ1-2; 11 bases fit TRBD1. V lost 3 bases to trimming and J lost 8 bases; unmatched junction nucleotides: 2. The germline V gene encodes CDR1 MGHRA and CDR2 YSYEKL. The CDR3 covers 13 residues. The CDR3 DNA reads as TGCGCCAGCAGCCAGGACAGGGGGCGAGGCTACACCTTC. Protein sequence: CASSQDRGRGYTF.

V gene TRBV14 combines with J gene TRBJ1-1; 7 nucleotides align to TRBD1. CDR1 and CDR2 from the germline V gene are SGHDN and FVKESK. CDR3 length: 16 residues. The V and J ends lost 3 bases and 2 bases, in that order; junction bases with no gene match: 9. The CDR3 DNA reads as TGTGCCAGCAGCCATTACGTGGACAGGCTAAACACTGAAGCTTTCTTT. Its protein product is CASSHYVDRLNTEAFF.

The CDR3 sequence: CATRKGQLEAFF. The CDR3, as DNA: TGTGCCACGAGAAAGGGACAGCTCGAAGCTTTCTTT. This rearrangement joins TRBV2 to TRBJ1-1; TRBD1 aligns across 7 bases. Germline CDR1 is SNHLY and CDR2 is FYNNEI. After removal of 10 bases from V and 8 bases from J, the junction contained 10 bases not matched to a gene. This CDR3 is built from 12 residues.

CDR3 coding DNA: TGTGCCAGCACTCCCACAGGGGCCCCTAACTATGGCTACACCTTC. It codes for CASTPTGAPNYGYTF. V is TRBV28 and J is TRBJ1-2, with 7 bases that match TRBD1. Germline CDR1 is MDHEN and CDR2 is SYDVKM. Germline trimming cut 7 bases from V and 0 bases from J; bases unmatched to any gene: 8. This CDR3 region has 15 residues.

The chain employs TRBV9 and TRBJ2-7; a weak D match, TRBD2 (5 bases). V lost 1 base and J lost 6, with 17 bases in between. CDR3 length: 15 residues. Looked up from germline, CDR1 is SGDLS and CDR2 is YYNGEE. Written as DNA, the CDR3 is TGTGCCAGCAGCGTATATGAGAAGACGGGGTGCGAGCAGTACGTC. Translating gives CASSVYEKTGCEQYV.

The chain combines TRBV11-2 with TRBJ1-3, with 7 bases that match TRBD1. The CDR3 loop spans 16 amino acids. Unmatched junction bases numbered 11, after V lost 5 bases and J lost 4 bases. Per germline, CDR1 SGHAT and CDR2 FQNNGV. CDR3 in amino acids: CASSPLTGSIGNTIYF. The CDR3 DNA follows: TGTGCCAGCAGCCCCCTGACAGGGAGTATAGGAAACACCATATATTTT. Supplemented by reference TRBV11-2 and TRBJ1-3, the full variable domain reads EAGVAQSPRYKIIEKRQSVAFWCNPISGHATLYWYQQILGQGPKLLIQFQNNGVVDDSQLPKDRFSAERLKGVDSTLKIQPAKLEDSAVYLCASSPLTGSIGNTIYFGEGSWLTVV.

The chain is built from TRBV6-5 and TRBJ2-1, with 7 positions matching TRBD2. Germline loops: CDR1 MNHEY, CDR2 SVGAGI. Trimming cost V 7 bases and J 4 bases; bases outside gene matches: 10. The CDR3 has 15 amino acids. The CDR3 DNA reads TGTGCCAGCAATAGGCGCGGGAGTACGTACAATGAGCAGTTCTTC. Translation: CASNRRGSTYNEQFF.

The rearrangement links TRBV6-2 or TRBV6-3 to TRBJ2-7; D is possibly TRBD2 (5 bases). The V end lost 3 bases, the J end lost 4 bases, and 13 bases lay between the germline ends. The CDR3 is 14 amino acids. The V gene's germline CDR1 is MNHEY and CDR2 SVGEGT. The CDR3 DNA follows: TGTGCCAGCAGTTATACCCCCCCGGGGTACGAGCAGTACTTC. As protein: CASSYTPPGYEQYF.

V and J are TRBV12-5 and TRBJ2-1, with a weak D call TRBD1 (5 bases). The germline V gene has CDR1 LGHNT and CDR2 FRNRAP. Trimming took 2 bases from V and 13 from J, leaving 9 bases between them. There are 11 residues in the CDR3. The CDR3 nucleotides read TGTGCTAGTGGTTTGAGCACAGGACAGTTCTTC. Translated: CASGLSTGQFF.

The chain carries TRBV2 and TRBJ2-7; D not certain. Per germline, CDR1 SNHLY and CDR2 FYNNEI. CDR3 length: 10 residues. The CDR3 sequence: CASSAGWATV. Here the CDR3 DNA reads TGTGCCAGCAGTGCTGGTTGGGCGACCGTC.

J is TRBJ1-3 and V is TRBV12-3 or TRBV12-4; D is uncertain. V was trimmed by 6 bases and J by 4 bases, leaving 10 bases between them. This CDR3 is 13 amino acids long. CDR3 region: CASRGLPGNTIYF. In DNA, the CDR3 is TGTGCCAGCAGGGGCTTACCAGGAAACACCATATATTTT.

V is TRBV7-9 and J is TRBJ2-1; D may be TRBD2 (5 bases). Germline lookup yields CDR1 SEHNR and CDR2 FQNEAQ (reference sequence). Trimming shortened V by 3 bases and J by 0 bases, and 9 bases separated the two germline ends. CDR3 size: 15 residues. The CDR3 DNA reads TGTGCCAGCAGCTTCCGGGGTAGCTCCTACAATGAGCAGTTCTTC. Residues: CASSFRGSSYNEQFF.

The chain employs TRBV5-5 and TRBJ1-1; TRBD1 matches 7 bases. The CDR3 has 12 residues. The germline V gene has CDR1 SGHKS and CDR2 YYEKEE (reference sequence). Unmatched junction bases numbered 7, after V lost 4 bases and J lost 10 bases. CDR3: CASSGDSLRAFF. As DNA, the CDR3 is TGTGCCAGCAGCGGGGACAGCCTGCGAGCTTTCTTT.

J is TRBJ1-3 and V is TRBV5-5, with D perhaps matching TRBD1 (6 bases). This CDR3 has 13 residues. Germline CDR1 is SGHKS and CDR2 is YYEKEE (reference sequence). V lost 6 bases and J lost 2, with 9 bases in between. CDR3 DNA sequence: TGTGCCAGCACCAGGACAGCTGGAAACACCATATATTTT. It codes for CASTRTAGNTIYF.

This chain connects TRBV7-3 to TRBJ2-2; 7 bases agree with TRBD2. This CDR3 contains 15 residues. V lost 2 bases to trimming and J lost 3 bases; unmatched junction nucleotides: 3. Germline values: CDR1 SGHTA, CDR2 FQGTGA. The CDR3 nucleotides are TGTGCCAGCAGCTTAGACAGCGGGGACACCGGGGAGCTGTTTTTT. Its translation: CASSLDSGDTGELFF.

V gene TRBV9 combines with J gene TRBJ2-1; possibly TRBD1 for D (7 bases). The germline gives CDR1 SGDLS, CDR2 YYNGEE. Trimming removed 2 bases from V and 6 bases from J, with 15 bases in between. This CDR3 spans 15 amino acids. The CDR3 DNA follows: TGTGCCAGCAGCGTCAGGGGGGACAGAGTCAATGAGCAGTTCTTC. Translated: CASSVRGDRVNEQFF.

J is TRBJ2-7 and V is TRBV23-1; TRBD1 matches at 8 bases. TRBV23-1 is recorded as an ORF, its role being uncertain. The V gene end was trimmed by 6 bases and the J gene end by 2 bases; junction bases not matched to a gene: 6. The CDR3 loop spans 14 amino acids. CDR3 amino acids: CASRGGQGTYEQYV. The CDR3 nucleotides read TGCGCCAGCAGGGGAGGACAGGGAACCTACGAGCAGTACGTC.